The sample holds a few counts of the clone carrying this TCR beta chain. Its target is not known. This record comes from a study of vaccination and CD4 T cells after COVID-19. Overall study context: Post-COVID draws followed diagnosis by a median around 100 days (range 35 to 161). Controls used CEFX viral epitopes (positive), HIV-1 Nef peptides (negative), or no peptide. Study-level findings and limits: The median SARS-CoV-2-reactive clonotype number increased from approximately 21 to 38, without statistical significance. Only relatively few convalescent patients were studied, and early post-infection timepoints were not analyzed.

The Oncomine TCR Beta short-read assay was what sequenced the DNA obtained from cultured CD4+ T cells. TCRdb reprocessed the PCR reads with MiXCR, giving one entry per CDR3 protein. The sample has 13,000 or so distinct CDR3 sequences; approximately 74% are singletons. The treatment denotes: approximately 9-day PBMC culture with coronavirus spike peptide pools or control peptides (ViraFEST assay). Germline CDR1 and CDR2: DFQATT and SNEGSKA (reference sequence). V lost 4 bases and J lost 2; bases outside the gene matches: 2. CDR3 size: 13 residues. The rearrangement links TRBV20-1 to TRBJ2-7, with 10 bases aligning to TRBD1. The sequenced sample consisted of CD4+ T cells from blood, cultured in vitro. This TCR derives from a human donor who had recovered from COVID-19. The CDR3 loop reads CSAKDRGPYEQYF. CDR3 DNA sequence: TGCAGTGCTAAAGACAGGGGGCCCTACGAGCAGTACTTC.